The 4 T cell receptor beta chains reported below all come from one sample, sequenced in a study of shared clonotypes between healthy human individuals. Clones were sequenced by immunoSEQ multiplex PCR, and TCRdb holds only the in-frame ones, with some missing. The sample comprises roughly 380,000 clones, roughly 96% of which are singletons, and 0.25% to 0.35% rests with the top ten. The material sequenced was memory CD8+ T cells sorted from blood. The subset here: CD45RO+ cells pooled with CCR7-negative TemRA cells. The receptors shown here come from a man in his thirties or forties in good health.

The genes are TRBV28 and TRBJ2-3; 11 bases are shared with TRBD2. Germline CDR1 reads MDHEN; CDR2 reads SYDVKM. The CDR3 has 18 residues. The V segment lost 5 bases and the J segment 3 bases; nucleotides outside the gene matches: 13. The CDR3: CASSNLPTSGRGTDTQYF. CDR3 DNA: TGTGCCAGCAGTAATCTCCCTACTAGCGGGAGAGGAACAGATACGCAGTATTTT.

The rearrangement joins TRBV28 to TRBJ2-3, with TRBD1 as a possible D gene (6 bases). V was cut by 4 bases and J by 1 base, with 15 bases left in between. Germline V gene data show CDR1 as MDHEN and CDR2 as SYDVKM. This CDR3 comprises 16 residues. The CDR3 DNA is TGTGCCAGCAGTTCAAACAGGGATGGTGGCACAGATACGCAGTATTTT. This gives the protein CASSSNRDGGTDTQYF.

The J gene is TRBJ1-1, the V gene TRBV13; D unresolved. The length of the CDR3 is 13 residues. The germline V and J ends were trimmed by 5 bases and 0 bases, with 7 bases remaining between them. The germline V gene encodes CDR1 PRHDT and CDR2 FYEKMQ (reference sequence). This CDR3 reads CASSNTLNTEAFF. In DNA form, the CDR3 reads TGTGCCAGCAGCAACACCCTGAACACTGAAGCTTTCTTT.

V gene TRBV6-6 combines with J gene TRBJ1-6, with TRBD1 matching 9 bases. Germline assignment: CDR1 MNHNY and CDR2 SVGAGI (reference sequence). The CDR3 has 14 residues. V dropped 0 bases and J dropped 14; count of bases not matched to a gene: 5. The CDR3 nucleotides read TGTGCCAGCAGTTACTCGGACAGGGGTTCGACCCTCCACTTT. Translated: CASSYSDRGSTLHF.